This T cell receptor (beta chain) was sequenced for a study of siplizumab effects on memory and regulatory T cells. The repertoire was sequenced with immunoSEQ multiplex PCR; TCRdb's copy has only in-frame clones and lacks some. The sample gives 70,000 to 100,000 clones, roughly 93% of which show up once; roughly 7.1% is in the top ten. CDR3 length: 12 residues. The V end was cut by 7 bases, the J end by 0 bases, with 7 bases between. CDR1 and CDR2 (germline): SGHDT, YYEEEE. Study results and caveats: Roughly 75-95% of proliferating CD4+ or CD8+ clones defied assignment to a naive or memory phenotype.

Turning to this clone: What it binds is unknown.

The clonotype was recovered from a human donor in good health. The sample was CD8+ T cells sorted from blood. The chain links TRBV5-6 to TRBJ1-1; D remains unclear. For the CDR3, the DNA is TGTGCCAGCGGGCCCATGAACACTGAAGCTTTCTTT. The encoded protein is CASGPMNTEAFF. The entire variable domain, with the rest obtained from reference TRBV5-6 and TRBJ1-1, is as follows: DAGVTQSPTHLIKTRGQQVTLRCSPKSGHDTVSWYQQALGQGPQFIFQYYEEEERQRGNFPDRFSGHQFPNYSSELNVNALLLGDSALYLCASGPMNTEAFFGQGTRLTVV.